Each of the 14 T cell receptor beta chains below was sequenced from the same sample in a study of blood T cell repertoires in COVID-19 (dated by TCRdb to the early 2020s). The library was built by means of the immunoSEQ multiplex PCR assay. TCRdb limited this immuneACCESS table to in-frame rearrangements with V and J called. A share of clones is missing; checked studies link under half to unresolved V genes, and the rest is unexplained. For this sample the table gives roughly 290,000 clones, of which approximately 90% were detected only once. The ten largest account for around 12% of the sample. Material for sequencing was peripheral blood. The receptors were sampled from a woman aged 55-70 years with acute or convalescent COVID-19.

CDR3 sequence (DNA): TGCAGCGTTGAGGTTGGGACAGGGGTCGGCGGCTACACCTTC. This encodes CSVEVGTGVGGYTF. V gene TRBV29-1 combines with J gene TRBJ1-2, with 10 nucleotides matching TRBD1. Trimming at V came to 3 bases and at J to 8 bases, leaving 9 bases not matched to a gene. This CDR3 has 14 amino acids. Germline CDR1 is SQVTM and CDR2 is ANQGSEA.

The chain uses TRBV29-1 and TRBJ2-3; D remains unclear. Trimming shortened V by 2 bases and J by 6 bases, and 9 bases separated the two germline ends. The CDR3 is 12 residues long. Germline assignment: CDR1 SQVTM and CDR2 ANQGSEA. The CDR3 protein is CSVENSEDTQYF. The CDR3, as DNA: TGCAGCGTTGAAAATTCGGAGGATACGCAGTATTTT.

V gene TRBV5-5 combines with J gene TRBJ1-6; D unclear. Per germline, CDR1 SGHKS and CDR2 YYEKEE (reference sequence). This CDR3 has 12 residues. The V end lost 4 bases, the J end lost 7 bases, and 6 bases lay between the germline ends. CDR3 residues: CASSLLNSPLHF. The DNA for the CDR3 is TGTGCCAGCAGCCTACTAAATTCACCCCTCCACTTT.

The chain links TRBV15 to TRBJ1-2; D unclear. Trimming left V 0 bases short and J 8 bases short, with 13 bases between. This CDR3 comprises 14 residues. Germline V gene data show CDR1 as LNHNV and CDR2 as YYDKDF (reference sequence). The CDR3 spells CATSRDMEGTGYTF. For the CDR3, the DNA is TGTGCCACCAGCAGAGATATGGAGGGAACGGGCTACACCTTC. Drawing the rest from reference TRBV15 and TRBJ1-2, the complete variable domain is DAMVIQNPRYQVTQFGKPVTLSCSQTLNHNVMYWYQQKSSQAPKLLFHYYDKDFNNEADTPDNFQSRRPNTSFCFLDIRSPGLGDTAMYLCATSRDMEGTGYTFGSGTRLTVV.

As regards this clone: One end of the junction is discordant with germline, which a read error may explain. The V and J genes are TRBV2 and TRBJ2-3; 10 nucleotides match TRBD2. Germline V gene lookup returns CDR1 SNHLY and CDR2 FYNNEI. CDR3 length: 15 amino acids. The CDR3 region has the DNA TGTGGCAGCAGTGGACTAGCGGAAGTGGTTGATACGCAGTATTTT. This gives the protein CGSSGLAEVVDTQYF. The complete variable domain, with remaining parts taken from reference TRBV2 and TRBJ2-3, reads EPEVTQTPSHQVTQMGQEVILRCVPISNHLYFYWYRQILGQKVEFLVSFYNNEISEKSEIFDDQFSVERPDGSNFTLKIRSTKLEDSAMYFCGSSGLAEVVDTQYFGPGTRLTVL.

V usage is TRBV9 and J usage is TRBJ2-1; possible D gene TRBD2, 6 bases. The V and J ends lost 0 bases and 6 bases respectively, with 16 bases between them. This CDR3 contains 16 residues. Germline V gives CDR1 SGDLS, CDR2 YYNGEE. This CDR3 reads CASSVGGGMPRNEQFF. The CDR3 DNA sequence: TGTGCCAGCAGCGTAGGGGGCGGGATGCCCCGCAATGAGCAGTTCTTC. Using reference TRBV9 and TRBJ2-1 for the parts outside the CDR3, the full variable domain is DSGVTQTPKHLITATGQRVTLRCSPRSGDLSVYWYQQSLDQGLQFLIQYYNGEERAKGNILERFSAQQFPDLHSELNLSSLELGDSALYFCASSVGGGMPRNEQFFGPGTRLTVL.

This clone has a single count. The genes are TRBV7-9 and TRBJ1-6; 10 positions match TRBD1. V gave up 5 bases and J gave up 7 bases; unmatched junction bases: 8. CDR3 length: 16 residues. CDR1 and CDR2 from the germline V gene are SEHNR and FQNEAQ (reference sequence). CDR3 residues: CASSPWDRGENSPLHF. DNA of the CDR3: TGTGCCAGCAGCCCGTGGGACAGGGGAGAGAATTCACCCCTCCACTTT.

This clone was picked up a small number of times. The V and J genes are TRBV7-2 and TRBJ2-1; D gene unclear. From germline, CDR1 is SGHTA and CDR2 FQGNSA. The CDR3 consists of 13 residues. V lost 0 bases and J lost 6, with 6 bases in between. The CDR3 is CASSLAPSNEQFF. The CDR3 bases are TGTGCCAGCAGCTTAGCTCCTAGCAATGAGCAGTTCTTC.

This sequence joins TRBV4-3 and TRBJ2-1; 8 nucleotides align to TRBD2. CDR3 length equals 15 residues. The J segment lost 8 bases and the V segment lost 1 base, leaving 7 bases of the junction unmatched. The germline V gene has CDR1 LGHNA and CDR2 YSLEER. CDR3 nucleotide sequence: TGCGCCAGCAGCCAAGGGGCTAGCGGGTGGGATGAGCAGTTCTTC. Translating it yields CASSQGASGWDEQFF.

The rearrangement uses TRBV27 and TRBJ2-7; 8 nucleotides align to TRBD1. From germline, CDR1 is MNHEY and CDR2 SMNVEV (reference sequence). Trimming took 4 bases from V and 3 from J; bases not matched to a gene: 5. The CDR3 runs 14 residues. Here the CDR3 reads CASSYRGTYYEQYF. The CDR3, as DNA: TGTGCCAGCAGTTACAGGGGGACCTACTACGAGCAGTACTTC.

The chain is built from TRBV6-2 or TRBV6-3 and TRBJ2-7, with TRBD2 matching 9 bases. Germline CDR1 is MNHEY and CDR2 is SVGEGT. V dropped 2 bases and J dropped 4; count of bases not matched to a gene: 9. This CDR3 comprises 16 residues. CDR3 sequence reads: CASSYGELAGPYEQYF. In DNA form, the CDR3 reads TGTGCCAGCAGTTACGGCGAACTAGCGGGTCCGTACGAGCAGTACTTC.

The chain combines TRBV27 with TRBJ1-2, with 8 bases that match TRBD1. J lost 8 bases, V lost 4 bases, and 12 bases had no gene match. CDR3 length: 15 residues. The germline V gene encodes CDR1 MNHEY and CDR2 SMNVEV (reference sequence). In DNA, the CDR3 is TGTGCCAGCAGTTCCTCCGGGACAGGTGTATTGGGCTACACCTTC. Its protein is CASSSSGTGVLGYTF.

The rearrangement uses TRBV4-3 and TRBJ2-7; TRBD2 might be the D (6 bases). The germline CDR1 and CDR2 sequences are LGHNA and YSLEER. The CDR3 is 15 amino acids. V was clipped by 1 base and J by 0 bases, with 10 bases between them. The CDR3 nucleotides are TGCGCCAGCAGCCAAGCGCACGGGAGCTCCTACGAGCAGTACTTC. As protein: CASSQAHGSSYEQYF.

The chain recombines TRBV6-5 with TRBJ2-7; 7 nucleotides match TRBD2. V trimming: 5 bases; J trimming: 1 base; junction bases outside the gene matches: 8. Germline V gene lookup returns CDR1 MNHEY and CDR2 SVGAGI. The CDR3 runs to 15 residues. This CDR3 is CASSHERGPSYEQYF. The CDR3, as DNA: TGTGCCAGCAGTCATGAGCGGGGCCCATCCTACGAGCAGTACTTC.